Listed here are 15 T cell receptor beta chains from one sample, sequenced in a study of long-term antiretroviral therapy in people with HIV. Researchers ran immunoSEQ v3.0 at survey level. Profiling relied on immunoSEQ multiplex PCR, and the TCRdb table lists in-frame clones only, not all of them. The sample lists over 20,000 clones; about 88% were seen once. Sequences were derived from unsorted PBMCs, sampled 1.9 years after starting antiretroviral therapy. These receptors all stem from a woman under 40 with HIV.

The V call is TRBV15, the J call TRBJ1-2, with D tentatively TRBD1 (6 bases). Germline-derived CDR1 and CDR2 are LNHNV and YYDKDF (reference sequence). The CDR3 sequence is 16 residues long. Trimming left V 5 bases short and J 3 bases short, with 19 bases between. The CDR3 DNA is TGTGCCACCAGCGGGGGCTCACTCGGGGCCGACTATGGCTACACCTTC. Protein sequence: CATSGGSLGADYGYTF. Looking up the rest from reference TRBV15 and TRBJ1-2 gives the full variable domain: DAMVIQNPRYQVTQFGKPVTLSCSQTLNHNVMYWYQQKSSQAPKLLFHYYDKDFNNEADTPDNFQSRRPNTSFCFLDIRSPGLGDTAMYLCATSGGSLGADYGYTFGSGTRLTVV.

The V call is TRBV2, the J call TRBJ1-1; the D gene is possibly TRBD1 (5 bases). The CDR3 totals 13 residues. Germline V gene lookup returns CDR1 SNHLY and CDR2 FYNNEI. V was trimmed by 7 bases and J by 0 bases, leaving 9 bases between them. The DNA for the CDR3 is TGTGCCAGCAATCGAGGGGTGAACACTGAAGCTTTCTTT. Protein product: CASNRGVNTEAFF.

This sequence joins TRBV13 and TRBJ1-1; possibly TRBD1 for D (6 bases). The ends were cut back, 5 bases at V and 7 bases at J, with 14 bases in the middle. Germline loops: CDR1 PRHDT, CDR2 FYEKMQ (reference sequence). The CDR3 contains 13 residues. Here the CDR3 reads CASSEGQRVEAFF. The CDR3 region has the DNA TGTGCCAGCAGCGAAGGACAGAGGGTTGAAGCTTTCTTT.

CDR3 nucleotides: TGTGCCACCAGCAGAGGAGAGGCTGAAGCTTTCTTT. Translating it yields CATSRGEAEAFF. The chain combines TRBV15 with TRBJ1-1; no reliable D call. The CDR3 contains 12 residues. Trimming shortened V by 1 base and J by 6 bases, and 6 bases separated the two germline ends. Per the germline V gene, CDR1 is LNHNV and CDR2 is YYDKDF (reference sequence).

This rearrangement joins TRBV7-2 to TRBJ2-1; 7 bases fit TRBD2. Germline CDR1 reads SGHTA; CDR2 reads FQGNSA. The CDR3 length is 17 residues. Losses at the gene ends were 2 bases for V and 8 bases for J; bases not matched to a gene: 15. The DNA for the CDR3 is TGTGCCAGCAGCTTAACAGGTGTTGGACTAGTCTTTTATGAGCAGTTCTTC. Protein: CASSLTGVGLVFYEQFF. The entire variable domain, with the rest obtained from reference TRBV7-2 and TRBJ2-1, is as follows: GAGVSQSPSNKVTEKGKDVELRCDPISGHTALYWYRQSLGQGLEFLIYFQGNSAPDKSGLPSDRFSAERTGGSVSTLTIQRTQQEDSAVYLCASSLTGVGLVFYEQFFGPGTRLTVL.

This rearrangement joins TRBV4-2 to TRBJ1-1; no clear D. The germline V and J ends were trimmed by 1 base and 1 base, with 4 bases remaining between them. Germline V gene data show CDR1 as LGHNA and CDR2 as YNFKEQ. The CDR3 has 13 residues. Here the CDR3 reads CASSQGKNTEAFF. The DNA of the CDR3 is TGTGCCAGCAGCCAAGGGAAGAACACTGAAGCTTTCTTT.

V usage is TRBV30 and J usage is TRBJ1-2; D is ambiguous. The CDR3 contains 15 residues. CDR1 and CDR2 from the germline V gene are GTSNPN and SVGIG (reference sequence). Trimming cost V 0 bases and J 3 bases, with 14 bases left between them. The CDR3 sequence is CAWSVKAMAYYGYTF. The CDR3 coding sequence is TGTGCCTGGAGTGTAAAGGCTATGGCTTACTATGGCTACACCTTC.

The count of this clone is one. The rearrangement links TRBV30 to TRBJ2-7; TRBD1 aligns across 8 bases. From germline, CDR1 is GTSNPN and CDR2 SVGIG (reference sequence). V lost 4 bases and J lost 5; bases outside the gene matches: 7. The length of the CDR3 is 13 residues. The CDR3 sequence is CAWKLQGGHEQYF. The DNA of the CDR3 is TGTGCCTGGAAGCTACAGGGGGGCCACGAGCAGTACTTC. Drawing the rest from reference TRBV30 and TRBJ2-7, the complete variable domain is SQTIHQWPATLVQPVGSPLSLECTVEGTSNPNLYWYRQAAGRGLQLLFYSVGIGQISSEVPQNLSASRPQDRQFILSSKKLLLSDSGFYLCAWKLQGGHEQYFGPGTRLTVT.

The chain employs TRBV6-5 and TRBJ1-5; 9 nucleotides agree with TRBD1. Germline CDR1 and CDR2: MNHEY and SVGAGI. The CDR3 is made up of 14 amino acids. Trimming removed 5 bases from V and 7 bases from J; junction bases left unmatched: 6. The CDR3 here is CASSRQGDGQPQHF. The CDR3 nucleotides read TGTGCCAGCAGTAGACAGGGGGACGGACAGCCCCAGCATTTT.

The genes are TRBV5-6 and TRBJ2-7, with no clear D. The CDR3 is 13 amino acids. Trimming removed 0 bases at V and 4 bases at J, with 8 bases between. Germline V gene data show CDR1 as SGHDT and CDR2 as YYEEEE. For the CDR3, the DNA is TGTGCCAGCAGCTTGGGTAGAGTATACGAGCAGTACTTC. Translated: CASSLGRVYEQYF.

This clone was counted between two and nine times. The genes are TRBV5-6 and TRBJ2-1, with D hard to call. The CDR3 totals 17 residues. V dropped 2 bases and J dropped 1 base, with 16 bases sitting between them. Germline CDR1 is SGHDT and CDR2 is YYEEEE. The CDR3 DNA is TGTGCCAGCAGCTTTGGACGGAATACACTATCCTACAATGAGCAGTTCTTC. Encoded protein: CASSFGRNTLSYNEQFF. The full variable domain, in which reference TRBV5-6 and TRBJ2-1 provide the parts outside the CDR3, is DAGVTQSPTHLIKTRGQQVTLRCSPKSGHDTVSWYQQALGQGPQFIFQYYEEEERQRGNFPDRFSGHQFPNYSSELNVNALLLGDSALYLCASSFGRNTLSYNEQFFGPGTRLTVL.

V is TRBV5-1 and J is TRBJ1-1; tentative D call: TRBD1 (5 bases). The CDR3 totals 15 residues. Per the germline V gene, CDR1 is SGHRS and CDR2 is YFSETQ. The V and J ends lost 0 bases and 5 bases respectively, with 14 bases between them. The CDR3 region has the DNA TGCGCCAGCAGCTTGGAACCGGGACGCCAAACTGAAGCTTTCTTT. Its translation: CASSLEPGRQTEAFF. Full variable domain (outside the CDR3, taken from reference TRBV5-1 and TRBJ1-1): KAGVTQTPRYLIKTRGQQVTLSCSPISGHRSVSWYQQTPGQGLQFLFEYFSETQRNKGNFPGRFSGRQFSNSRSEMNVSTLELGDSALYLCASSLEPGRQTEAFFGQGTRLTVV.

There are a few counts of this clone. The chain recombines TRBV29-1 with TRBJ1-4; TRBD1 aligns across 11 bases. Germline lookup yields CDR1 SQVTM and CDR2 ANQGSEA. V lost 7 bases to trimming and J lost 5 bases; unmatched junction nucleotides: 3. The CDR3 length is 13 residues. The CDR3 nucleotides are TGCAGCGCCGGGGACAGGGGGAATGAAAAACTGTTTTTT. It yields the protein CSAGDRGNEKLFF.

The chain joins TRBV15 to TRBJ2-7; 9 nucleotides align to TRBD1. This CDR3 is built from 16 residues. In germline, CDR1 is LNHNV, CDR2 YYDKDF (reference sequence). J lost 2 bases, V lost 5 bases, and 10 bases had no gene match. As DNA, the CDR3 is TGTGCCACCAGCCGCCCTGGACAGGGGCAGACCTACGAGCAGTACGTC. Protein: CATSRPGQGQTYEQYV.

The rearrangement joins TRBV6-5 to TRBJ1-2, with 9 bases fitting TRBD1. The ends lost 7 bases at V and 5 bases at J; junction bases unmatched: 2. The CDR3 has 12 amino acids. Germline CDR1 reads MNHEY; CDR2 reads SVGAGI. The CDR3 DNA follows: TGTGCCAGCAAGGGACAGGGTTATGGCTACACCTTC. This encodes CASKGQGYGYTF.